The entry below describes one TCR beta chain. Antigen specificity is unknown. Cells were stimulated with CMV-infected fibroblast lysates at about 10 ug/mL. CD40L/CD69 double-negative CD45RO-high memory CD4+ T cells were collected. Plasma HIV-1 RNA stayed below 50 copies/mL for at least 4 years. A roughly 20-hour stimulation of CD8-depleted PBMCs used anti-CD28/CD49d costimulation, CD40-blocking antibody and enfuvirtide. This was the immunoSEQ version 4 assay in survey mode. Libraries were prepared by immunoSEQ multiplex PCR; TCRdb keeps only in-frame clonotypes and omits some of them. The sample has some 30,000 clones; 82% are singletons. These data are taken from a study of persistence of HIV-infected CD4 T cells. The V end was cut by 1 base, the J end by 0 bases, with 13 bases between. Germline loops: CDR1 SGHTA, CDR2 FQGNSA. This CDR3 has 16 residues. Whole-study results and caveats: Antigen-responding cells were enriched for degenerate expanded CDR3beta sequences.

The chain links TRBV7-2 to TRBJ2-7; no clear D. The sequence came from an adult woman with HIV who was CMV-seropositive. This material consisted of CD4+ T cells sorted from PBMCs after roughly 18-hour stimulation, taken from a patient who received antiretroviral therapy. As DNA, the CDR3 is TGTGCCAGCAGCTTAGTTGGTCAGGCCCACTCCTACGAGCAGTACTTC. It is translated as CASSLVGQAHSYEQYF. Looking up the rest from reference TRBV7-2 and TRBJ2-7 gives the full variable domain: GAGVSQSPSNKVTEKGKDVELRCDPISGHTALYWYRQSLGQGLEFLIYFQGNSAPDKSGLPSDRFSAERTGGSVSTLTIQRTQQEDSAVYLCASSLVGQAHSYEQYFGPGTRLTVT.